The clone carrying this TCR beta chain was counted between two and nine times. Its antigen is still unknown. This entry comes from a study of beta chain features in type 1 diabetes. Study-level findings and limits: Significant though moderate, a shortening of TCRB CDR3s appeared in all four CD4+ subsets of Type 1 diabetes patients.

cDNA synthesis used the whole RNA isolate, giving expressed TCRB sequences. Repertoires were generated with immunoSEQ multiplex PCR, while TCRdb's copy carries only in-frame clones and drops some. The profile shows more than 120,000 clones, more than 10% of them singletons. V was trimmed by 1 base and J by 2 bases, leaving 6 bases between them. CDR3 size: 13 residues. The germline CDR1 and CDR2 sequences are SGDLS and YYNGEE. The receptor was derived from a man aged 18 to 30 with type 1 diabetes. Material for sequencing was central memory CD4+ T cells from blood. The genes are TRBV9 and TRBJ1-1; D ambiguous. CDR3 sequence reads: CASSVLTNTEAFF. The CDR3, as DNA: TGTGCCAGCAGCGTATTAACAAACACTGAAGCTTTCTTT.